One T cell receptor beta chain is described in this entry. The antigen is undetermined. The sample belongs to a study of cytomegalovirus exposure and HLA in healthy donors. Study conclusions and caveats: There were a few CMV-associated chains whose specificity for CMV antigens was confirmed in vitro. A later analysis found first-cohort TCR clusters tended to co-occur in the 90 to 150 validation repertoires. It was reported that the classifier diagnosed cytomegalovirus status with high specificity and sensitivity in both the original and validation cohorts. Most sequenced TCRs were rare (though some public TCRs occurred in many donors).

Assay used: immunoSEQ multiplex PCR; TCRdb lists only in-frame clones, some missing. The sample contains some 140,000 clones, approximately 84% of which appear only once. This clonotype was obtained from a man younger than 40 in good health and CMV-seropositive. Sequenced sample: PBMCs.

The CDR3 nucleotides read TGCGCCAGCAGCTTGGAGGGGGCGTGGACCGGGGAGCTGTTTTTT. Its translation is CASSLEGAWTGELFF. The chain is built from TRBV5-1 and TRBJ2-2, with 7 bases that match TRBD1. Germline V lookup: CDR1 SGHRS, CDR2 YFSETQ. The CDR3 consists of 15 residues. With 0 bases clipped from V and 5 bases from J, the junction kept 4 bases outside the gene matches.